A selection of T cell receptor beta chains follows, all from one sample in a study of CD8+ T cells in alopecia areata. Method: immunoSEQ multiplex PCR; TCRdb's copy keeps in-frame clones and lacks some. The sample comprises over 100,000 clones, around 50% of which are singletons, and 12% rests with the top ten. The material sequenced was CD8+ T cells sorted from blood, taken at week 24, from a patient treated with tofacitinib. The receptors come from a human donor with alopecia areata. CDR3s include the opening cysteine and the closing phenylalanine or tryptophan. D genes are given only for firm matches. Expanded clones get a size class; other rows say once, few or many, or leave the size out.

cdr3_aa | cdr3_nt | j_call | clone_size | v_call | d_call | cdr3_length
CASSQGPPGYEQYF | TGCGCCAGCAGCCAAGGTCCCCCCGGCTACGAGCAGTACTTC | TRBJ2-7 | NA | TRBV4-1 | NA | 14
CASSPGEETQYF | TGTGCCAGCTCACCAGGAGAAGAGACCCAGTACTTC | TRBJ2-5 | NA | TRBV18 | NA | 12
CASSQDWGQLISPLHF | TGCGCCAGCAGCCAAGATTGGGGACAGTTGATTTCACCCCTCCACTTT | TRBJ1-6 | few | TRBV4-1 | TRBD1 | 16
CASSFLGQVETF | TGTGCCAGCAGTTTTCTAGGACAGGTTGAAACCTTC | TRBJ2-7 | NA | TRBV27 | TRBD1 | 12
CASSQATSGDEAFF | TGCGCCAGCAGCCAAGCTACGTCAGGGGACGAAGCTTTCTTT | TRBJ1-1 | NA | TRBV4-1 | NA | 14
CASSLVLAGGRNNEQFF | TGTGCCAGCAGCTTAGTACTAGCGGGGGGCCGAAACAATGAGCAGTTCTTC | TRBJ2-1 | once | TRBV7-6 | TRBD2 | 17
CASSPLRGAADTQYF | TGTGCCAGCAGCCCCCTCAGAGGGGCCGCAGATACGCAGTATTTT | TRBJ2-3 | NA | TRBV9 | NA | 15
CATQPPPGVRLGGTGELFF | TGTGCCACCCAGCCGCCCCCCGGGGTTCGGCTAGGCGGAACCGGGGAGCTGTTTTTT | TRBJ2-2 | few | TRBV28 | NA | 19
CASRTGNTGELFF | TGTGCCAGTCGGACGGGGAACACCGGGGAGCTGTTTTTT | TRBJ2-2 | NA | TRBV27 | NA | 13
CAWSSPGTTDTQYF | TGTGCCTGGAGTTCCCCCGGGACTACAGATACGCAGTATTTT | TRBJ2-3 | NA | TRBV30 | NA | 14
CASSYAGSYEQYF | TGTGCCAGCAGTTACGCAGGAAGCTACGAGCAGTACTTC | TRBJ2-7 | few | TRBV6-5 | NA | 13
CASSPTESSYNEQFF | TGCGCCAGCAGCCCTACAGAGAGCTCCTACAATGAGCAGTTCTTC | TRBJ2-1 | NA | TRBV4-1 | NA | 15
CASSPLAGSSYNEQFF | TGTGCCAGCTCACCGTTAGCGGGGAGCTCCTACAATGAGCAGTTCTTC | TRBJ2-1 | few | TRBV18 | TRBD2 | 16
CAWSVKQVGNQPQHF | TGTGCCTGGAGTGTAAAACAGGTGGGCAATCAGCCCCAGCATTTT | TRBJ1-5 | NA | TRBV30 | NA | 15
CASSPRLGGDTGELFF | TGTGCCAGCAGCCCACGTTTGGGGGGCGACACCGGGGAGCTGTTTTTT | TRBJ2-2 | NA | TRBV7-3 | NA | 16
CASSAGTSVTEAFF | TGTGCCAGCAGCGCCGGGACCTCGGTTACTGAAGCTTTCTTT | TRBJ1-1 | few | TRBV7-9 | NA | 14
CASSFRDRGSGANVLTF | TGTGCCAGCAGCTTTCGGGACAGGGGGTCTGGGGCCAACGTCCTGACTTTC | TRBJ2-6 | NA | TRBV7-6 | TRBD1 | 17
CASSYGGRFGDTQYF | TGTGCCAGCAGCTACGGGGGCCGATTTGGAGATACGCAGTATTTT | TRBJ2-3 | NA | TRBV7-9 | NA | 15
CASSQGPTSSYEQYF | TGCGCCAGCAGCCAAGGCCCGACTAGCTCCTACGAGCAGTACTTC | TRBJ2-7 | NA | TRBV4-1 | NA | 15
CASSEDPAGVTYEQYF | TGTGCCAGCAGTGAAGACCCAGCGGGGGTTACATACGAGCAGTACTTC | TRBJ2-7 | few | TRBV2 | TRBD2 | 16
CASSFGQEAFF | TGTGCCAGTAGTTTTGGGCAGGAAGCTTTCTTT | TRBJ1-1 | once | TRBV19 | NA | 11
CASSVGGTTRQYF | TGTGCCAGCAGCGTAGGAGGGACCACACGGCAGTACTTC | TRBJ2-7 | few | TRBV9 | NA | 13
CASSQIHGAHEQYF | TGTGCCAGCAGCCAGATTCACGGGGCCCACGAGCAGTACTTC | TRBJ2-7 | NA | TRBV14 | NA | 14
CASTPGQGFGEAFF | TGTGCCAGCACGCCGGGACAGGGGTTTGGTGAAGCTTTCTTT | TRBJ1-1 | NA | TRBV27 | TRBD1 | 14
CASSERGGGYNEQFF | TGTGCCAGCAGTGAAAGGGGCGGGGGTTACAATGAGCAGTTCTTC | TRBJ2-1 | NA | TRBV2 | TRBD2 | 15
CASSFGLAGGRYQETQYF | TGTGCCAGCAGCTTCGGACTAGCGGGGGGCCGGTACCAAGAGACCCAGTACTTC | TRBJ2-5 | few | TRBV7-8 | TRBD2 | 18
CASSPSGVSNYGYTF | TGCGCCAGCAGCCCCAGCGGGGTTTCGAACTATGGCTACACCTTC | TRBJ1-2 | NA | TRBV5-1 | NA | 15
CAWSVTGSEAFF | TGTGCCTGGAGTGTGACAGGGTCTGAAGCTTTCTTT | TRBJ1-1 | few | TRBV30 | TRBD1 | 12
CASSLRGAQPQHF | TGCGCCAGCAGCTTGAGAGGGGCTCAGCCCCAGCATTTT | TRBJ1-5 | NA | TRBV5-1 | NA | 13
CASSLEGEKLFF | TGTGCCAGCAGCCTGGAGGGGGAAAAACTGTTTTTT | TRBJ1-4 | NA | TRBV14 | NA | 12
CASSRSVEDQPQHF | TGTGCCAGCAGCCGGTCGGTTGAAGATCAGCCCCAGCATTTT | TRBJ1-5 | NA | TRBV11-2 | NA | 14
CASSQDLETVKGNGYTF | TGTGCCAGCAGCCAAGATTTGGAAACAGTCAAAGGGAATGGCTACACCTTC | TRBJ1-2 | NA | TRBV4-2 | NA | 17
CASSVGGTSGYEQYF | TGTGCCAGCAGCGTAGGTGGGACTAGCGGCTACGAGCAGTACTTC | TRBJ2-7 | NA | TRBV9 | TRBD2 | 15
CASSPTGYEQYF | TGCGCCAGCAGTCCGACAGGCTACGAGCAGTACTTC | TRBJ2-7 | NA | TRBV5-1 | NA | 12
CASSPEIVDSTHEQFF | TGTGCCAGCTCACCAGAGATCGTGGACAGTACCCATGAGCAGTTCTTC | TRBJ2-1 | once | TRBV18 | NA | 16
CASSEHPGQAYEQYF | TGTGCCAGCAGTGAACACCCGGGACAGGCCTACGAGCAGTACTTC | TRBJ2-7 | NA | TRBV9 | TRBD1 | 15
CASSQAGLAGTDTQYF | TGCGCCAGCAGCCAGGCCGGACTAGCGGGAACAGATACGCAGTATTTT | TRBJ2-3 | once | TRBV4-1 | TRBD2 | 16
CASSLRDRAYEQYF | TGCGCCAGCAGCTTGAGGGACAGGGCCTACGAGCAGTACTTC | TRBJ2-7 | NA | TRBV5-1 | TRBD1 | 14
CASSTTLGSVEETQYF | TGTGCCAGCAGCACCACACTCGGGTCCGTTGAAGAGACCCAGTACTTC | TRBJ2-5 | NA | TRBV11-1 | NA | 16
CASSLSPRGNQPQHF | TGTGCCAGCAGTTTAAGTCCCCGCGGCAATCAGCCCCAGCATTTT | TRBJ1-5 | NA | TRBV27 | NA | 15
CASSLTRNYGYTF | TGTGCCAGCAGTTTAACCAGGAACTATGGCTACACCTTC | TRBJ1-2 | NA | TRBV27 | NA | 13
CASSLSAYSNQPQHF | TGTGCCAGCAGCTTGTCGGCGTATAGCAATCAGCCCCAGCATTTT | TRBJ1-5 | NA | TRBV7-9 | NA | 15
CASSQVLSGGRYEQYF | TGCGCCAGCAGCCAAGTCCTTAGCGGGGGTCGGTACGAGCAGTACTTC | TRBJ2-7 | NA | TRBV4-3 | TRBD2 | 16
CASRQGEGETQYF | TGTGCCAGCAGGCAGGGCGAGGGGGAGACCCAGTACTTC | TRBJ2-5 | few | TRBV6-5 | NA | 13
CASSLGGLSDTQYF | TGTGCCAGCAGTCTTGGGGGTTTATCAGATACGCAGTATTTT | TRBJ2-3 | few | TRBV27 | NA | 14
CASSLGTGLDEQFF | TGTGCCAGCAGCTTAGGGACAGGGCTAGATGAGCAGTTCTTC | TRBJ2-1 | NA | TRBV7-2 | TRBD1 | 14
CASSLRGPSLFF | TGTGCCAGCAGCTTAAGGGGGCCTTCGTTGTTTTTT | TRBJ2-2 | NA | TRBV7-9 | TRBD1 | 12
CASSPERGAYEQYF | TGTGCCAGCTCACCCGAAAGGGGAGCCTACGAGCAGTACTTC | TRBJ2-7 | NA | TRBV18 | NA | 14
CASSLQWTSLETQYF | TGTGCCAGCAGTTTGCAATGGACTAGCTTGGAGACCCAGTACTTC | TRBJ2-5 | few | TRBV27 | TRBD2 | 15
CASSESETGRGYTF | TGTGCCAGCAGTGAATCGGAGACAGGTAGAGGATACACCTTC | TRBJ1-2 | few | TRBV6-5 | NA | 14
CASSRGQLNQPQHF | TGTGCCAGCAGTCGGGGCCAGTTAAATCAGCCCCAGCATTTT | TRBJ1-5 | NA | TRBV25-1 | NA | 14
CASSLPPLDSGSPYEQYF | TGTGCCAGTAGTCTGCCCCCGCTAGACAGCGGATCTCCCTACGAGCAGTACTTC | TRBJ2-7 | NA | TRBV19 | NA | 18
CASSLASGRDEAFF | TGCGCCAGCAGCTTGGCCTCTGGCAGGGATGAAGCTTTCTTT | TRBJ1-1 | NA | TRBV5-1 | NA | 14
CASSSPTDTQYF | TGTGCCAGCAGCTCGCCCACAGATACGCAGTATTTT | TRBJ2-3 | NA | TRBV7-9 | NA | 12
CASSDRVSNQPQHF | TGTGCCAGTAGCGACAGGGTCAGCAATCAGCCCCAGCATTTT | TRBJ1-5 | NA | TRBV19 | TRBD1 | 14
CASSLSRRGEQYF | TGTGCCAGCAGTTTATCTCGGCGTGGGGAGCAGTACTTC | TRBJ2-7 | few | TRBV27 | NA | 13
CASSLGDGRTEAFF | TGTGCCAGCAGTTTAGGTGATGGAAGGACTGAAGCTTTCTTT | TRBJ1-1 | NA | TRBV27 | NA | 14
CAWSEADEQYF | TGTGCCTGGAGTGAGGCGGACGAGCAGTACTTC | TRBJ2-7 | few | TRBV30 | NA | 11
CASRQGTEETQYF | TGTGCCAGTAGACAGGGGACAGAAGAGACCCAGTACTTC | TRBJ2-5 | few | TRBV19 | TRBD1 | 13
CASSQQGIASYEQYF | TGCGCCAGCAGCCAACAGGGTATAGCGTCCTACGAGCAGTACTTC | TRBJ2-7 | NA | TRBV7-9 | NA | 15